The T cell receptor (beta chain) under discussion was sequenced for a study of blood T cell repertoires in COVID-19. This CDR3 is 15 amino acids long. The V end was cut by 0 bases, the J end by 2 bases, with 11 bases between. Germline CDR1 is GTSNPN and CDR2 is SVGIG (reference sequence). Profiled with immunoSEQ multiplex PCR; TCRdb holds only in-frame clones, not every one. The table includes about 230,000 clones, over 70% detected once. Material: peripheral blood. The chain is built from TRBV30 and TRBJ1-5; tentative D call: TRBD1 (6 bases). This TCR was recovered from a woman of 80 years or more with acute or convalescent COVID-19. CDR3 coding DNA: TGTGCCTGGAGTGTCTTGGGGGCCGGCAATCAGCCCCAGCATTTT. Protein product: CAWSVLGAGNQPQHF.